This TCR beta chain appears in the sequencing data of a study of regulatory T cells in long-lasting Graves disease (dated by TCRdb to the early 2020s). About the study as a whole: Persistent Graves' disease was defined as antithyroid drug treatment for over 5 years with persistently positive TSH receptor autoantibodies. Patients with persistent Graves' disease were compared with patients with newly diagnosed Graves' disease using TCR sequencing and RNA sequencing of peripheral blood. The study was conducted in China and was registered as a clinical trial. A total of around 35 samples were covered by TCR sequencing, comprising some 13 persistent and 20 newly diagnosed Graves' disease patients. Antithyroid drugs had been taken for approximately ten years on average by persistent Graves' disease patients in the clinical cohort.

Findings and caveats that apply to the study as a whole: TRBV28, TRBJ1-2 and TRBJ2-5 were preferentially used in persistent disease, while TRBV20-1 and TRBJ2-1 were favored in newly diagnosed disease. Persistent Graves' disease patients showed lower TCR Shannon entropy and fewer highly expanded clones than newly diagnosed patients, suggesting clonal expansion. As a limitation, the authors acknowledged that the small sample size may reduce accuracy. Because the primary lesion, thyroid tissue, could not be accessed, the study looked at peripheral blood alone. A larger number of public clonotypes was shared among persistent patients (2,741) than among newly diagnosed patients (roughly 980). Sequencing and analysis were restricted to the TCR beta chain.

V and J are trimmed by 4 bases and 6 bases, and the gene matches miss 10 bases of the junction. CDR1 LNHNV and CDR2 YYDKDF are derived from the germline V gene (reference sequence). Inclusive of the bounding cysteine and phenylalanine, the CDR3 is 15 residues long. The only DNA kept is the CDR3, 45 bases in frame from the first base. The sample holds many counts of this clonotype. Its target antigen remains unknown. Base qualities are missing; no much larger clone stands one base away. This sample's time point label indicates: persistent/refractory GD, antithyroid drugs over 5 years with positive TRAb. For both TCR sequencing and RNA sequencing, RNA was extracted from PBMCs using TRIzol. Graves' disease was diagnosed according to American Thyroid Association guidelines. Patients for the study were recruited at an endocrinology department in Xi'an, China. Each patient gave approximately 8.8 milliliters of peripheral blood, collected in an EDTA anticoagulant tube. Ficoll Paque Plus density gradient separation was used to isolate PBMCs, and no additional T cell sorting was done. An Agilent 2100 Bioanalyzer and agarose gel were used to assess RNA quality, and a NanoDrop 2000 was used to measure RNA concentration.

The library was built by means of multiplex PCR. For sequencing, an Illumina HiSeq 4000 was employed. CDR3 regions were amplified by Arm-PCR with iRepertoire HTBI primers to construct TCR beta libraries. Gel purification was performed on PCR products prior to sequencing. The paper's processing steps were these. Gene usage analysis of CDR3 amino acid clonotypes used the roughly 60 TRBV and about 13 TRBJ segments found across samples. COPE and FqMerger were used to merge filtered high-quality paired reads into contigs. Contigs were aligned with BLAST to IMGT TRBV, TRBD and TRBJ reference genes, and CDR3 was defined per IMGT. Any clonotype with a frequency above 0.1% was counted as a highly expanded clone. Shannon entropy was used to measure repertoire diversity, and the Gini coefficient was used to measure V-J evenness. A clonotype found in more than one individual was treated as public. Through fastp at Q25 and MiXCR, TCRdb rebuilt clones from the public reads, retaining in-frame beta chains. Records with the same CDR3 protein are collapsed into one entry carrying the most frequent genes and DNA. The authors' filters were not applied to this entry. The sample table records roughly 500,000 distinct CDR3 sequences; roughly 21% of these occur just once. The ten top clones hold around 7% of the sample.

This sample comprised peripheral blood mononuclear cells (PBMCs), obtained when the disease was refractory, from a patient treated with antithyroid drugs. The TCR originated in a female donor with Graves disease. The chain links TRBV15 with TRBJ2-5; TRBD1 fits 8 bases in the junction. The nucleotide sequence is TGTGCCACCAGCAAAGGAACAGGGGGGTGGAAGACCCAGTACTTC. Its protein is CATSKGTGGWKTQYF.